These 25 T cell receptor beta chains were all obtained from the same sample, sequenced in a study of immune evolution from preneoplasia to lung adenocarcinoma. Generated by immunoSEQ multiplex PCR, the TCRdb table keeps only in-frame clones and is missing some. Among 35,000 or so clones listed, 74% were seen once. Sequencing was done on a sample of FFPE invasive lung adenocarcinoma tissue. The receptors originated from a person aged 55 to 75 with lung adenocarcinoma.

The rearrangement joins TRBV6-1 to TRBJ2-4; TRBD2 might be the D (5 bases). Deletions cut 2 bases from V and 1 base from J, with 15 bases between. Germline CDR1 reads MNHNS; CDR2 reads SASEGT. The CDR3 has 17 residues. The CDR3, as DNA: TGTGCCAGCAGTGAATTACGGGGATTTTTGGCCAAAAACATTCAGTACTTC. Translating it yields CASSELRGFLAKNIQYF.

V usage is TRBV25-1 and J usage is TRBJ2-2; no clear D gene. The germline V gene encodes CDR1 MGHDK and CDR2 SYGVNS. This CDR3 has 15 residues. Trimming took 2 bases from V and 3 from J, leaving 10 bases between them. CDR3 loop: CASSEAASDTGELFF. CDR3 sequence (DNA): TGTGCCAGCAGTGAAGCGGCATCAGACACCGGGGAGCTGTTTTTT.

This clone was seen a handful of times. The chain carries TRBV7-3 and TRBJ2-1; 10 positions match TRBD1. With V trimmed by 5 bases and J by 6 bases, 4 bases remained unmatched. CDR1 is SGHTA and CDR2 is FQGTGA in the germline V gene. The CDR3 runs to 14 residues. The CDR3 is CASSRDRGGNEQFF. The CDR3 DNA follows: TGTGCCAGCAGCCGGGACAGGGGAGGCAATGAGCAGTTCTTC.

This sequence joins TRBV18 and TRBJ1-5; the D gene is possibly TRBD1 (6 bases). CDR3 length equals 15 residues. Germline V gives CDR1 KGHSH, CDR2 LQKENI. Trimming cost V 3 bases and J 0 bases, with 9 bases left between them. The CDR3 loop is CASSPGAISNQPQHF. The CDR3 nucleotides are TGTGCCAGCTCACCGGGGGCAATTAGCAATCAGCCCCAGCATTTT.

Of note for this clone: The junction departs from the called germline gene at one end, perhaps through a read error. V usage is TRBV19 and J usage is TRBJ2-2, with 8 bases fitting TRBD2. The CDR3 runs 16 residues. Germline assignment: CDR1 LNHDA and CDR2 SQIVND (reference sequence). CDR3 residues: CASSNSGSRRTGELFF. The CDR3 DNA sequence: TGTGCCAGCAGTAACAGCGGGAGCCGTCGCACCGGGGAGCTGTTTTTT.

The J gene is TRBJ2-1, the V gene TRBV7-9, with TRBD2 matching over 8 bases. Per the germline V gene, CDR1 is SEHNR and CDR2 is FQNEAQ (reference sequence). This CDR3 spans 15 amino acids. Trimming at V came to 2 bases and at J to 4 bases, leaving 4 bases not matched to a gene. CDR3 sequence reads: CASSLTGGGYNEQFF. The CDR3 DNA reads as TGTGCCAGCAGCTTAACGGGAGGGGGTTACAATGAGCAGTTCTTC.

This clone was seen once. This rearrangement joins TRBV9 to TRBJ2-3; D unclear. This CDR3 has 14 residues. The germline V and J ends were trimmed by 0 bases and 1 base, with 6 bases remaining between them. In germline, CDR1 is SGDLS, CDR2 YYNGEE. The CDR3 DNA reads TGTGCCAGCAGCGTAGATTTCGGCACAGATACGCAGTATTTT. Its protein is CASSVDFGTDTQYF.

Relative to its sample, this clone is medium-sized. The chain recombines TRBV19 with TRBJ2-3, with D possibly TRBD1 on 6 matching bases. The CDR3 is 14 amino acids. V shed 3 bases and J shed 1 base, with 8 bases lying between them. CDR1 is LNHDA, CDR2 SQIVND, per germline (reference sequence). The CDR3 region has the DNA TGTGCCAGTAGTATCGCAGGGGGCACAGATACGCAGTATTTT. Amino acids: CASSIAGGTDTQYF. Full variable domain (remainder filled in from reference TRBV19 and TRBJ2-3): DGGITQSPKYLFRKEGQNVTLSCEQNLNHDAMYWYRQDPGQGLRLIYYSQIVNDFQKGDIAEGYSVSREKKESFPLTVTSAQKNPTAFYLCASSIAGGTDTQYFGPGTRLTVL.

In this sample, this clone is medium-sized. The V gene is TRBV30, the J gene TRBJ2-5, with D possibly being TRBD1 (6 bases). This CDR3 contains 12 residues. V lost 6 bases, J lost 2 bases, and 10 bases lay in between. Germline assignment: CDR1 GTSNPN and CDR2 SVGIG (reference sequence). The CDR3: CACHRDQETQYF. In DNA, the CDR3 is TGTGCCTGCCACAGGGATCAAGAGACCCAGTACTTC. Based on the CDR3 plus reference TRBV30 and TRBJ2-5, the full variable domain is SQTIHQWPATLVQPVGSPLSLECTVEGTSNPNLYWYRQAAGRGLQLLFYSVGIGQISSEVPQNLSASRPQDRQFILSSKKLLLSDSGFYLCACHRDQETQYFGPGTRLLVL.

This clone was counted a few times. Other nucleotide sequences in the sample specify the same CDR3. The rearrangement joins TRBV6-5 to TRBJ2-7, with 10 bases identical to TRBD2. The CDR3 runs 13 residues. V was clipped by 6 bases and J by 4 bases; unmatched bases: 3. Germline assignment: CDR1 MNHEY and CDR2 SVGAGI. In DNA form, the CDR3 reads TGTGCCAGCAGACTAGCGGGAAGATACGAGCAGTACTTC. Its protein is CASRLAGRYEQYF.

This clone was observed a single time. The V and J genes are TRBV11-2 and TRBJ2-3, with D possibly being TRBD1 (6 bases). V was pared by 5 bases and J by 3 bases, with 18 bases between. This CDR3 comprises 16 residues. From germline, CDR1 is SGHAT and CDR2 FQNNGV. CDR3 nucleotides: TGTGCCAGCAGCCAAAGGGTAGCAGGGGCTACAGATACGCAGTATTTT. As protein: CASSQRVAGATDTQYF.

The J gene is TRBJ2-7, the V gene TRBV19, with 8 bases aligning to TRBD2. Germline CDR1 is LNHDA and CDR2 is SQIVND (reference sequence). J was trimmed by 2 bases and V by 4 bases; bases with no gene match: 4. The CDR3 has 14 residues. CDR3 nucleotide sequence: TGTGCCAGTAGTACCCAACTAGCGGCCTACGAGCAGTACTTC. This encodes CASSTQLAAYEQYF.

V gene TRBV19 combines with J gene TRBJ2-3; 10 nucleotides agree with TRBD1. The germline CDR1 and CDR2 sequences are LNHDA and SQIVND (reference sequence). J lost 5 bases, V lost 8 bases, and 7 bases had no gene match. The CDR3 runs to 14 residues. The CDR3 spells CASADRGREDTQYF. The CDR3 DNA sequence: TGTGCCAGTGCCGACAGGGGGCGTGAAGATACGCAGTATTTT.

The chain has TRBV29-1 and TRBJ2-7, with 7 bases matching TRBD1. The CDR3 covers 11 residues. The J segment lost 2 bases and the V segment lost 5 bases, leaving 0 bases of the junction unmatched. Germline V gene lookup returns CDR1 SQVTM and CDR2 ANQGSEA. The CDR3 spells CSVTGAYEQYF. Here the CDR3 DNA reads TGCAGCGTTACAGGGGCCTACGAGCAGTACTTC.

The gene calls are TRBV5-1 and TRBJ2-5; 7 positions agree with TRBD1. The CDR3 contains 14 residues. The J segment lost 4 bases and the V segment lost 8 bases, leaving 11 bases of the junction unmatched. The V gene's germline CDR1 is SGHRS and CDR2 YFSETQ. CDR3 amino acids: CASNTGQVVETQYF. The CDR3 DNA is TGCGCCAGTAACACCGGACAGGTCGTAGAGACCCAGTACTTC.

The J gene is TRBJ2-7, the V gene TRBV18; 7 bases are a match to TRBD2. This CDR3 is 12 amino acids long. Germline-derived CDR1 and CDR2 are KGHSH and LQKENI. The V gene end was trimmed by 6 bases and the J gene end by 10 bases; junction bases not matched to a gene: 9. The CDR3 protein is CASSGGSDRQYF. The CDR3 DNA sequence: TGTGCCAGCTCGGGGGGGTCAGACCGACAGTACTTC.

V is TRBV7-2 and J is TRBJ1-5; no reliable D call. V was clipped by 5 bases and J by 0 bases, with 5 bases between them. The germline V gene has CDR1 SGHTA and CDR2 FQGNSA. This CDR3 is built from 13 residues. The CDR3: CASSPGSNQPQHF. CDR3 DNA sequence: TGTGCCAGCAGCCCCGGTAGCAATCAGCCCCAGCATTTT.

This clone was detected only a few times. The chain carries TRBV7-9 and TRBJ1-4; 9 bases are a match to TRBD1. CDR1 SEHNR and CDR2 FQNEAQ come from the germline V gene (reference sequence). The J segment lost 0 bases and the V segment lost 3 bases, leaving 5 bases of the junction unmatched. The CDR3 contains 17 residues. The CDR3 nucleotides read TGTGCCAGCAGCTTCGGGGACAGGGTTGCAACTAATGAAAAACTGTTTTTT. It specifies CASSFGDRVATNEKLFF.

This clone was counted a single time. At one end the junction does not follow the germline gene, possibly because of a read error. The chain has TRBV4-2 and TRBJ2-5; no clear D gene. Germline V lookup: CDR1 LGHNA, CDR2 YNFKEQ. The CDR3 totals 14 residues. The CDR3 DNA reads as TGTGCCAGCAGACAAGGTCTTAATCAAGAGACCCAGTACTTC. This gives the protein CASRQGLNQETQYF.

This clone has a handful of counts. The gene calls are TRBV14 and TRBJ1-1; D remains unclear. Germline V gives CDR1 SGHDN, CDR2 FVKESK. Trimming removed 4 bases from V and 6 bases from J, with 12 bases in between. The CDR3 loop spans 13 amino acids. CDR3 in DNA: TGTGCCAGCAGCCTCGGGAAGAGATCTGAAGCTTTCTTT. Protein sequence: CASSLGKRSEAFF. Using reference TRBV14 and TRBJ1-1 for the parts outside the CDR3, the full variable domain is EAGVTQFPSHSVIEKGQTVTLRCDPISGHDNLYWYRRVMGKEIKFLLHFVKESKQDESGMPNNRFLAERTGGTYSTLKVQPAELEDSGVYFCASSLGKRSEAFFGQGTRLTVV.

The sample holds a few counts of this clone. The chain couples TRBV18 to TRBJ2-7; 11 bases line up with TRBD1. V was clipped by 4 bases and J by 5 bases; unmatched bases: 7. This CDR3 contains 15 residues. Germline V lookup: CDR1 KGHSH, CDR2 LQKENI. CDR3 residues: CASSLGQGATNEQYF. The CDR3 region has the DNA TGTGCCAGCTCACTTGGACAGGGGGCGACAAACGAGCAGTACTTC.

CDR3 bases: TGTGCCAGCAGCCCGGGCGGGAGCACAGATACGCAGTATTTT. Amino acid sequence: CASSPGGSTDTQYF. The V call is TRBV5-5, the J call TRBJ2-3; TRBD2 is a possible D gene (5 bases). The V and J ends lost 4 bases and 0 bases respectively, with 9 bases between them. Germline assignment: CDR1 SGHKS and CDR2 YYEKEE (reference sequence). CDR3 length equals 14 residues.

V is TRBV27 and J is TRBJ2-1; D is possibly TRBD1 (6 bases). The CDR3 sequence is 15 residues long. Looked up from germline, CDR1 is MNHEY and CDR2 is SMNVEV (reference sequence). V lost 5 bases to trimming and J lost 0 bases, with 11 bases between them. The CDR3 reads CASSIDRLSYNEQFF. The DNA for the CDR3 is TGTGCCAGCAGTATTGACAGGCTCTCCTACAATGAGCAGTTCTTC.

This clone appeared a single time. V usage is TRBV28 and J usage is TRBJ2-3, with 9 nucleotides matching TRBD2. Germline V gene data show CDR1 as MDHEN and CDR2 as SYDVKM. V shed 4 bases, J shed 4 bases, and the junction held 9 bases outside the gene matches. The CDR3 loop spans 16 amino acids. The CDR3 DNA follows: TGTGCCAGCAGTTCGATAGCGGGAGTAAGGGCAGATACGCAGTATTTT. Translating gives CASSSIAGVRADTQYF.

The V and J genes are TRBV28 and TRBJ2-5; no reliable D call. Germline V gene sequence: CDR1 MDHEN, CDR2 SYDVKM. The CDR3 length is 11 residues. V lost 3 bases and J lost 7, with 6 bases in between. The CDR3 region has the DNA TGTGCCAGCAGTTTCCCCCCGACCCAGTACTTC. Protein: CASSFPPTQYF.